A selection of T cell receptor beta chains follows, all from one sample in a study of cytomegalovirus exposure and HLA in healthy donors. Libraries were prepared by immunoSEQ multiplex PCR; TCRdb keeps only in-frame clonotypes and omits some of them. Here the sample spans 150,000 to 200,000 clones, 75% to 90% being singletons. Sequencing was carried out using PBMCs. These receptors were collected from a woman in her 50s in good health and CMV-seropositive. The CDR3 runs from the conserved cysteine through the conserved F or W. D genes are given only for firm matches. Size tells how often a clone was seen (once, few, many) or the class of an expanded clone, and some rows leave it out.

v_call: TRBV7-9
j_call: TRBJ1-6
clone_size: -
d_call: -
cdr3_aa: CSSSFQRRTGNSPLHF
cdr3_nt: TGTTCCAGCAGCTTTCAGAGGCGCACGGGAAATTCACCCCTCCACTTT

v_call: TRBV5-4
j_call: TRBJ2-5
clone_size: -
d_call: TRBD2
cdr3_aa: CASSWGRGGETQYF
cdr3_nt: TGTGCCAGCAGCTGGGGGCGGGGGGGGGAGACCCAGTACTTC

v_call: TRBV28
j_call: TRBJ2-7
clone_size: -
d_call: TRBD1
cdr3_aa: CASSPLGQGNEQYF
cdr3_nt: TGTGCCAGCAGTCCACTAGGACAGGGGAACGAGCAGTACTTC

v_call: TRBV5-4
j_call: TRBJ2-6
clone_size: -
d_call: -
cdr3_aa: CASSYSSGANVLTF
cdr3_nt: TGTGCCAGCAGCTACAGTTCTGGGGCCAACGTCCTGACTTTC

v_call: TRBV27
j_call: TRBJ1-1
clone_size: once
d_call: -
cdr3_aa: CASSLNQGMNTEAFF
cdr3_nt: TGTGCCAGCAGTCTCAATCAGGGAATGAACACTGAAGCCTTCTTT

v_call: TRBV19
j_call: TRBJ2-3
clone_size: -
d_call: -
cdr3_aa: CASSIAQGRDTQYF
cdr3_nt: TGTGCCAGTAGTATAGCCCAGGGTAGGGATACGCAGTATTTT

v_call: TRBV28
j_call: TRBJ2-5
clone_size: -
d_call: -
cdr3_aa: CASSLSLPGETQYF
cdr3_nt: TGTGCCAGCAGTTTATCCCTCCCAGGGGAGACCCAGTACTTC

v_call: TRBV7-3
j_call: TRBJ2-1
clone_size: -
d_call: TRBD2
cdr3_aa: CASSLYGTSGSRNEQFF
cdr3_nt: TGTGCCAGCAGCTTATACGGGACTAGCGGGAGTAGGAATGAGCAGTTCTTC

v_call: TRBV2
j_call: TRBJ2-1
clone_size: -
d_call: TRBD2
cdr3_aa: CASSWTSGGAGSEQFF
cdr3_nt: TGTGCCAGCAGTTGGACTAGCGGGGGGGCCGGGTCTGAGCAGTTCTTC

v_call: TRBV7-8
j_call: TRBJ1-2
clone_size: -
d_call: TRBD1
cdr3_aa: CASSLRQGAGGYTF
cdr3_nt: TGTGCCAGCAGCTTAAGGCAGGGGGCGGGTGGCTACACCTTC

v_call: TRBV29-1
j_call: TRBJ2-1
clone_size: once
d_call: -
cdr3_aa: CSAGDEQFF
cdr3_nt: TGCAGCGCGGGGGATGAGCAGTTCTTC

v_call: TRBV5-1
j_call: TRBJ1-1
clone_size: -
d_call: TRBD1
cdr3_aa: CASSLQGQPMNTEAFF
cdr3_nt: TGCGCCAGCAGCTTACAGGGACAGCCCATGAACACTGAAGCTTTCTTT

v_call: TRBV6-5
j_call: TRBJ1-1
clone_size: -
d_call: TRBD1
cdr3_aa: CASSYADRAPNTEAFF
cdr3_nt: TGTGCCAGCAGTTACGCCGACAGGGCCCCGAACACTGAAGCTTTCTTT

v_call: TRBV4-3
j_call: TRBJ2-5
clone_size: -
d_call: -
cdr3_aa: CASSRTGLQETQYF
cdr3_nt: TGCGCCAGCAGCCGAACAGGGCTTCAAGAGACCCAGTACTTC

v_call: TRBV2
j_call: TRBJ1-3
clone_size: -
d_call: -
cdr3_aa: CASSVQGENSGNTIYF
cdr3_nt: TGTGCCAGCAGTGTACAGGGTGAGAACTCTGGAAACACCATATATTTT

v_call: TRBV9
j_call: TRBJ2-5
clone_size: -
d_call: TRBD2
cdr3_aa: CASSVGAGGHQETQYF
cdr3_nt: TGTGCCAGCAGCGTAGGGGCGGGGGGCCACCAAGAGACCCAGTACTTC

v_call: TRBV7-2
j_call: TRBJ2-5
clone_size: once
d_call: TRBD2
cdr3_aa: CASSLGVLAGQETQYF
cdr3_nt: TGTGCCAGCAGCTTAGGGGTACTAGCGGGTCAGGAGACCCAGTACTTC

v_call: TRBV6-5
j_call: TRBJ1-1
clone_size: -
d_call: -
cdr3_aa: CASSSIQAAAFF
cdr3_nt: TGTGCCAGCAGTTCCATTCAGGCTGCGGCTTTCTTT

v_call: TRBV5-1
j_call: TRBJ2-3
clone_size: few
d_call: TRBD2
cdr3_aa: CASSTLRTSGRPDTQYF
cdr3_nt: TGCGCCAGCAGCACTCTGCGGACTAGCGGGAGACCAGATACGCAGTATTTT

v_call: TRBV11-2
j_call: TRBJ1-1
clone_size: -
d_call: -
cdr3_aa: CASSLLGGSTEAFF
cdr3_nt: TGTGCCAGCAGCTTGTTGGGAGGTAGTACTGAAGCTTTCTTT

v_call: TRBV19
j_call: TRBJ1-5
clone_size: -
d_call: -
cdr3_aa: CASSMDGSAGPQHF
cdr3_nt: TGTGCCAGTAGTATGGACGGCTCAGCGGGGCCCCAGCATTTT

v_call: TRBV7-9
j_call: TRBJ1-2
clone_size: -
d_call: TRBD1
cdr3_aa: CASSLGPDRLRGYTF
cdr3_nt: TGTGCCAGCAGCCTTGGACCGGACAGGCTGCGAGGCTACACCTTC

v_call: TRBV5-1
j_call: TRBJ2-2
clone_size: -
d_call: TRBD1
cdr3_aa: CASSFRTGDTGELFF
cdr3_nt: TGCGCCAGCAGCTTTAGGACAGGGGACACCGGGGAGCTGTTTTTT

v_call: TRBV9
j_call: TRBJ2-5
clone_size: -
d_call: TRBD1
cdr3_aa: CASSVSGTAKETQYF
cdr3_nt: TGTGCCAGCAGCGTCTCCGGGACAGCCAAAGAGACCCAGTACTTC

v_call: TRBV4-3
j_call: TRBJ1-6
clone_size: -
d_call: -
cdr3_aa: CASSQEGRPPLHF
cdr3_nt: TGCGCCAGCAGCCAAGAGGGGAGACCACCCCTCCACTTT

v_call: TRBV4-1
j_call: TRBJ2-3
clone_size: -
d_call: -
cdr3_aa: CASSQGGESNTQYF
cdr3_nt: TGCGCCAGCAGCCAAGGGGGGGAATCGAATACGCAGTATTTT

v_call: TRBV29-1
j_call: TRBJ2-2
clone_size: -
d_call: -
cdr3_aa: CSVLPGLTTGELFF
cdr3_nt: TGCAGCGTCTTACCGGGACTTACAACCGGGGAGCTGTTTTTT

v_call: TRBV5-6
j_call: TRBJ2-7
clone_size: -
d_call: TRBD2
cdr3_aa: CASSPSGGRGYEQYF
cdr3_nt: TGTGCCAGCAGCCCGAGCGGGGGGAGGGGTTACGAGCAGTACTTC